This T cell receptor (beta chain) was profiled in a study of CD8 T cells in ankylosing spondylitis. Study-wide results and limits: Seemingly characteristic of ankylosing spondylitis blood was a TCR beta motif consisting of several highly homologous variants.

Construction of TCR beta libraries was performed using quantitative 5'-RACE with molecular barcodes. TCRdb re-analysed the 5' RACE reads in MiXCR, keeping a single row per CDR3 protein. The sample lists about 39,000 distinct CDR3 sequences, approximately 10% seen once, with around 16% in the top ten. Ten or more counts support this clonotype. Its antigen remains unidentified. This CDR3 has 12 amino acids. V lost 7 bases and J lost 4, with 11 bases in between. Germline V gene data show CDR1 as MDHEN and CDR2 as SYDVKM. The sample comprised blood, either unsorted or a sorted T cell fraction (not recorded which). This receptor was identified in a male donor with ankylosing spondylitis or in good health (not recorded which). This chain uses TRBV28 with TRBJ2-7; D might be TRBD2 (6 bases). CDR3 nucleotide sequence: TGTGCCAGCACCCCCCGGGGGTACGAGCAGTACTTC. Translated, it gives CASTPRGYEQYF. The full variable domain, its missing parts supplied by reference TRBV28 and TRBJ2-7, is DVKVTQSSRYLVKRTGEKVFLECVQDMDHENMFWYRQDPGLGLRLIYFSYDVKMKEKGDIPEGYSVSREKKERFSLILESASTNQTSMYLCASTPRGYEQYFGPGTRLTVT.